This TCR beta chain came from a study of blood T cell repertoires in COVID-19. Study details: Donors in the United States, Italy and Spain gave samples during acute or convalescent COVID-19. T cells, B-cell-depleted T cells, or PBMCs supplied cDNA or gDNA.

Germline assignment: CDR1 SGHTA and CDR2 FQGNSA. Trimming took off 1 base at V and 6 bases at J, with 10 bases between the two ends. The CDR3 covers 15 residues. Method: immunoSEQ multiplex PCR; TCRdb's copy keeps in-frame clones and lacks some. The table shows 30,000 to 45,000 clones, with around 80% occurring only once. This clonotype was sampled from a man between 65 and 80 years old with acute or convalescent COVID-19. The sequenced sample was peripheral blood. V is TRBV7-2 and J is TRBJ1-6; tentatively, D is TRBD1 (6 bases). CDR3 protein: CASSLDRVSNSPLHF. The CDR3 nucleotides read TGTGCCAGCAGCTTAGACAGGGTTTCTAATTCACCCCTCCACTTT. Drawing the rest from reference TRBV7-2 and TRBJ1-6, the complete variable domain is GAGVSQSPSNKVTEKGKDVELRCDPISGHTALYWYRQSLGQGLEFLIYFQGNSAPDKSGLPSDRFSAERTGGSVSTLTIQRTQQEDSAVYLCASSLDRVSNSPLHFGNGTRLTVT.